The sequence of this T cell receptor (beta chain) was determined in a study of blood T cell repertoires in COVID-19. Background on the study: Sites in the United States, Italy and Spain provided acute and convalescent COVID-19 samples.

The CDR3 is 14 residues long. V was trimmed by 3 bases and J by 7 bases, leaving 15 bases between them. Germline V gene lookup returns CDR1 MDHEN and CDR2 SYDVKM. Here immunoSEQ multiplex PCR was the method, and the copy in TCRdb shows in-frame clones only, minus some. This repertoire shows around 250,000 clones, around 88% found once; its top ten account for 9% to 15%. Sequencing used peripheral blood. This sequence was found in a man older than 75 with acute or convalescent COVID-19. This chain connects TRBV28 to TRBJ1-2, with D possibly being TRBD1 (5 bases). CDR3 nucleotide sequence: TGTGCCAGCAGTTTGGGACTGCCTTGGGCTGGCTACACCTTC. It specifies CASSLGLPWAGYTF.